Following are 23 T cell receptor beta chains from one sample sequenced in a study of blood T cell repertoires in COVID-19. Repertoires were generated with immunoSEQ multiplex PCR, while TCRdb's copy carries only in-frame clones and drops some. The data show 220,000 or so clones, around 89% seen once. Source material: PBMCs or T cells enriched from blood (not recorded which). These receptors originate from a man aged 25-45 years who had been exposed to COVID-19.

The gene calls are TRBV3-1 (or the pseudogene TRBV3-2) and TRBJ1-1, with 12 nucleotides matching TRBD1. The CDR3 runs to 16 residues. V shed 4 bases, J shed 5 bases, and the junction held 8 bases outside the gene matches. Germline CDR1 and CDR2: LGHDT and YNNKEL (reference sequence). The CDR3 DNA is TGTGCCAGCAGCCTTGGGACAGGGGGCGCGCGGACTGAAGCTTTCTTT. Residues: CASSLGTGGARTEAFF.

The chain recombines TRBV4-3 with TRBJ2-1; tentatively, D is TRBD2 (6 bases). The CDR3 is 16 amino acids. CDR1 is LGHNA, CDR2 YSLEER, per germline. Trimming shortened V by 4 bases and J by 0 bases, and 13 bases separated the two germline ends. The CDR3 DNA reads as TGCGCCAGCAGCCCCCGGGCGGGGAGCTCCTACAATGAGCAGTTCTTC. The encoded protein is CASSPRAGSSYNEQFF.

V is TRBV7-9 and J is TRBJ1-2; D call uncertain. The CDR3 totals 14 residues. Looked up from germline, CDR1 is SEHNR and CDR2 is FQNEAQ (reference sequence). V lost 5 bases and J lost 5, with 15 bases in between. CDR3 in DNA: TGTGCCAGCAGCAACGGGTGGGCGGGTTATGGCTACACCTTC. Translating gives CASSNGWAGYGYTF.

The rearrangement joins TRBV6-2 or TRBV6-3 to TRBJ2-7; D may be TRBD1 (6 bases). Trimming removed 6 bases at V and 3 bases at J, with 9 bases between. The CDR3 extends over 12 amino acids. Germline-derived CDR1 and CDR2 are MNHEY and SVGEGT. This chain's CDR3 is CASSSTGYEQYF. The CDR3 DNA reads as TGTGCCAGCAGCTCGACAGGCTACGAGCAGTACTTC.

This clone has more than one count but fewer than ten. The chain uses TRBV6-5 and TRBJ1-5, with 10 bases aligning to TRBD1. This CDR3 has 14 amino acids. CDR1 and CDR2 from the germline V gene are MNHEY and SVGAGI. The J segment lost 6 bases and the V segment lost 9 bases, leaving 8 bases of the junction unmatched. CDR3 DNA: TGTGCCAGTAACCGGGACAGGGGTTCTCAGCCCCAGCATTTT. Its protein product is CASNRDRGSQPQHF.

The chain couples TRBV10-3 to TRBJ2-3; 8 bases fit TRBD2. The CDR3 contains 14 residues. In germline, CDR1 is ENHRY, CDR2 SYGVKD. J was trimmed by 4 bases and V by 8 bases; bases with no gene match: 8. Written as DNA, the CDR3 is TGTGCCATCCGCGGGACTAGAGACCCAGATACGCAGTATTTT. It codes for CAIRGTRDPDTQYF.

The rearrangement joins TRBV19 to TRBJ2-2; 10 bases align to TRBD2. Looked up from germline, CDR1 is LNHDA and CDR2 is SQIVND (reference sequence). The length of the CDR3 is 14 residues. With V trimmed by 6 bases and J by 5 bases, 3 bases remained unmatched. CDR3: CASRSLAGTGELFF. In nucleotides, the CDR3 is TGTGCCAGTAGATCACTAGCGGGGACCGGGGAGCTGTTTTTT.

The chain links TRBV11-2 to TRBJ2-3; 7 nucleotides match TRBD2. Per the germline V gene, CDR1 is SGHAT and CDR2 is FQNNGV. This CDR3 contains 16 residues. The trim removed 5 bases at V and 0 bases at J, leaving 8 bases unmatched. Written as DNA, the CDR3 is TGTGCCAGCAGCCCTAACCCCGGGGGGAGCACAGATACGCAGTATTTT. Its translation is CASSPNPGGSTDTQYF. Using reference TRBV11-2 and TRBJ2-3 for the parts outside the CDR3, the full variable domain is EAGVAQSPRYKIIEKRQSVAFWCNPISGHATLYWYQQILGQGPKLLIQFQNNGVVDDSQLPKDRFSAERLKGVDSTLKIQPAKLEDSAVYLCASSPNPGGSTDTQYFGPGTRLTVL.

The V and J genes are TRBV18 and TRBJ2-5; a weak D match, TRBD2 (6 bases). This CDR3 has 16 residues. The V end lost 3 bases, the J end lost 0 bases, and 14 bases lay between the germline ends. Germline V gives CDR1 KGHSH, CDR2 LQKENI. The CDR3 nucleotides are TGTGCCAGCTCACCCCCTTTGGCGGGGTACCAAGAGACCCAGTACTTC. It codes for CASSPPLAGYQETQYF. Together with reference TRBV18 and TRBJ2-5, the CDR3 gives the full variable domain: NAGVMQNPRHLVRRRGQEARLRCSPMKGHSHVYWYRQLPEEGLKFMVYLQKENIIDESGMPKERFSAEFPKEGPSILRIQQVVRGDSAAYFCASSPPLAGYQETQYFGPGTRLLVL.

As for this clone: Other nucleotide sequences in the sample specify the same CDR3. This chain uses TRBV5-1 with TRBJ1-5; D perhaps matches TRBD1 (5 bases). Germline CDR1 is SGHRS and CDR2 is YFSETQ. V lost 6 bases and J lost 3, with 13 bases in between. The CDR3 has 14 residues. Here the CDR3 DNA reads TGCGCCAGCAAGGAAGGAGGGGACAATCAGCCCCAGCATTTT. Its protein is CASKEGGDNQPQHF.

The chain carries TRBV2 and TRBJ2-2; 14 bases fit TRBD2. This CDR3 is built from 19 residues. J lost 2 bases, V lost 7 bases, and 12 bases had no gene match. Germline V lookup: CDR1 SNHLY, CDR2 FYNNEI. CDR3 in DNA: TGTGCCAGCATAGGATATCGGACTAGCGGGGGGAAAAACACCGGGGAGCTGTTTTTT. Amino acids: CASIGYRTSGGKNTGELFF. The variable domain in full, with the rest retrieved from reference TRBV2 and TRBJ2-2, is EPEVTQTPSHQVTQMGQEVILRCVPISNHLYFYWYRQILGQKVEFLVSFYNNEISEKSEIFDDQFSVERPDGSNFTLKIRSTKLEDSAMYFCASIGYRTSGGKNTGELFFGEGSRLTVL.

V and J are TRBV7-2 and TRBJ1-5; 9 bases map to TRBD1. In germline, CDR1 is SGHTA, CDR2 FQGNSA. V shed 4 bases and J 2 bases; nucleotides not matched to a gene: 6. The CDR3 has 16 residues. The CDR3 spells CASSSGTGFGNQPQHF. CDR3 in DNA: TGTGCCAGCAGCTCCGGGACAGGGTTTGGCAATCAGCCCCAGCATTTT.

This chain joins TRBV24-1 and TRBJ2-5; tentative D call: TRBD2 (6 bases). V was pared by 11 bases and J by 0 bases, with 15 bases between. Germline CDR1 is KGHDR and CDR2 is SFDVKD. The CDR3 runs to 14 residues. The CDR3 here is CAKFGGVYQETQYF. In nucleotides, the CDR3 is TGTGCCAAATTTGGCGGGGTTTACCAAGAGACCCAGTACTTC.

The chain uses TRBV19 and TRBJ1-3; possibly TRBD1 for D (6 bases). The CDR3 is 14 residues long. Trimming stripped 4 bases from V and 3 bases from J, with 10 bases between. In germline, CDR1 is LNHDA, CDR2 SQIVND (reference sequence). CDR3 amino acids: CASSNRVGGNTIYF. CDR3 nucleotides: TGTGCCAGTAGTAACAGGGTTGGTGGAAACACCATATATTTT.

V gene TRBV12-3 or TRBV12-4 combines with J gene TRBJ1-2, with no clear D. V was clipped by 3 bases and J by 7 bases, with 3 bases between them. This CDR3 comprises 10 residues. The CDR3 region has the DNA TGTGCCAGCAGTTTTAGTGGCTACACCTTC. This translates into CASSFSGYTF.

The chain is built from TRBV4-1 and TRBJ1-5, with 11 bases identical to TRBD1. CDR1 and CDR2 from the germline V gene are MGHRA and YSYEKL. The trim removed 4 bases at V and 2 bases at J, leaving 10 bases unmatched. CDR3 length equals 18 residues. The CDR3 region has the DNA TGCGCCAGCAGCCTCGGGACAGGGGGAAGTAGAGGCAATCAGCCCCAGCATTTT. Protein sequence: CASSLGTGGSRGNQPQHF.

This clone was recorded only once. The J gene is TRBJ1-2, the V gene TRBV25-1, with D maybe TRBD1 (5 bases). The CDR3 is 14 amino acids. Trimming took 0 bases from V and 7 from J, leaving 12 bases between them. The germline CDR1 and CDR2 sequences are MGHDK and SYGVNS. Here the CDR3 DNA reads TGTGCCAGCAGTGAATATGGAGGGGAGGGTGGCTACACCTTC. Translation: CASSEYGGEGGYTF.

Only a few counts were recorded for this clone. The chain combines TRBV6-5 with TRBJ2-2; tentatively, D is TRBD1 (5 bases). Germline V gives CDR1 MNHEY, CDR2 SVGAGI. Trimming removed 8 bases at V and 2 bases at J, with 9 bases between. This CDR3 has 13 residues. This chain's CDR3 is CASQGTNTGELFF. The CDR3 nucleotides read TGTGCCAGCCAGGGAACCAACACCGGGGAGCTGTTTTTT.

This clone was counted ten times or more. V usage is TRBV7-2 and J usage is TRBJ2-2; 9 nucleotides agree with TRBD2. The junction had 6 bases not matched to a gene; V was cut back by 8 bases and J by 5 bases. Germline V CDR1 and CDR2: SGHTA, FQGNSA. The CDR3 is 14 amino acids. This CDR3 is CASLAGAGTGELFF. In nucleotides, the CDR3 is TGTGCCAGCTTAGCGGGGGCGGGGACCGGGGAGCTGTTTTTT.

This clone was detected only once. Other DNA sequences in this specimen translate into the identical CDR3. This sequence joins TRBV5-4 and TRBJ1-1; TRBD1 aligns across 7 bases. The CDR3 contains 15 residues. Germline V CDR1 and CDR2: SGHNT, YYREEE (reference sequence). V was pared by 4 bases and J by 0 bases, with 6 bases of the junction left unmatched. The CDR3 nucleotides read TGTGCCAGCAGCACACTGGGACAGTTGAACACTGAAGCTTTCTTT. Its translation is CASSTLGQLNTEAFF.

The chain links TRBV5-8 to TRBJ1-5; maybe TRBD1 (5 bases). Germline V gene data show CDR1 as SGHTS and CDR2 as YDEGEE. Trimming pared 3 bases from V and 5 bases from J, leaving 18 bases between. The CDR3 has 16 amino acids. In DNA, the CDR3 is TGTGCCAGCAGCTCCATGTATGGACATACCGATCAGCCCCAGCATTTT. It is translated as CASSSMYGHTDQPQHF.

This clone was found a few times. V usage is TRBV5-1 and J usage is TRBJ2-7; 9 bases align to TRBD1. V shed 6 bases and J 5 bases; nucleotides not matched to a gene: 12. The CDR3 is 15 residues long. The germline V gene encodes CDR1 SGHRS and CDR2 YFSETQ. CDR3 in amino acids: CASTLMGTGINEQYF. In nucleotides, the CDR3 is TGCGCCAGCACCCTAATGGGGACAGGGATTAACGAGCAGTACTTC. The complete variable domain, with remaining parts taken from reference TRBV5-1 and TRBJ2-7, reads KAGVTQTPRYLIKTRGQQVTLSCSPISGHRSVSWYQQTPGQGLQFLFEYFSETQRNKGNFPGRFSGRQFSNSRSEMNVSTLELGDSALYLCASTLMGTGINEQYFGPGTRLTVT.

The rearrangement uses TRBV3-1 (or the pseudogene TRBV3-2) and TRBJ2-3; TRBD2 aligns across 9 bases. The trim removed 2 bases at V and 7 bases at J, leaving 4 bases unmatched. The germline V gene encodes CDR1 LGHDT and CDR2 YNNKEL (reference sequence). The CDR3 contains 14 residues. CDR3 sequence: CASSQSGGINTQYF. As DNA, the CDR3 is TGTGCCAGCAGCCAAAGCGGGGGGATTAATACGCAGTATTTT.